Each of the 27 T cell receptor beta chains below was sequenced from the same sample in a study of blood T cells in healthy people across ages. It was with a sample-barcoded 5' primer and a J-beta primer mix that a second PCR of about 6 to 12 cycles was run. TCRdb redid the calling of the 5' RACE reads with MiXCR, one entry per CDR3 protein. Of 730,000 or so distinct CDR3 sequences in the sample, roughly 41% are singletons; the top ten hold under 25%. The sample comprised blood. The receptor set was obtained from a woman aged 55-69 years in good health.

This clonotype was seen repeatedly, ten times or more. This CDR3 reads CASSLERDTQYF. The DNA for the CDR3 is TGCGCCAGCAGCCTGGAGAGGGATACGCAGTATTTT. The chain employs TRBV5-1 and TRBJ2-3; D remains unclear. CDR3 size: 12 residues. The V and J ends lost 4 bases and 6 bases respectively, with 9 bases between them. From germline, CDR1 is SGHRS and CDR2 YFSETQ.

This clonotype was seen many times. V is TRBV9 and J is TRBJ2-3; D tentatively reads TRBD1 or TRBD2 (6 bases each). The CDR3 loop spans 16 amino acids. Germline V gene lookup returns CDR1 SGDLS and CDR2 YYNGEE. Trimming removed 7 bases at V and 2 bases at J, with 20 bases between. CDR3 region: CASGGGAETLTDTQYF. Written as DNA, the CDR3 is TGTGCCAGCGGAGGGGGAGCGGAGACACTCACAGATACGCAGTATTTT.

In regard to this clonotype: This may come from a read error, since a much larger clone is one base off. J is TRBJ2-5 and V is TRBV9; D unclear. The end of the DNA is better explained by TRBJ2-7, so the J call may be wrong. The CDR3 sequence is 15 residues long. CDR1 SGDLS and CDR2 YYNGEE come from the germline V gene. The CDR3 loop is CASSVAAGGGYEQYF. The CDR3 region has the DNA TGTGCCAGCAGCGTAGCCGCCGGCGGTGGATACGAGCAGTACTTC.

This clonotype was counted only a few times. V usage is TRBV29-1 and J usage is TRBJ1-1; maybe TRBD1 (5 bases). The CDR3 covers 15 residues. CDR1 SQVTM and CDR2 ANQGSEA come from the germline V gene. V lost 2 bases and J lost 5, with 18 bases in between. CDR3 nucleotides: TGCAGCGTTGAACTCCCGACAGCAAGAGATACTGAAGCTTTCTTT. Its protein is CSVELPTARDTEAFF.

V gene TRBV7-2 combines with J gene TRBJ2-5; 10 positions match TRBD1. CDR3 length: 16 amino acids. The junction had 4 bases not matched to a gene; V was cut back by 1 base and J by 2 bases. Germline assignment: CDR1 SGHTA and CDR2 FQGNSA. The CDR3 DNA follows: TGTGCCAGCAGCTTAGGGACAGGGGGAAAACAAGAGACCCAGTACTTC. Translation gives CASSLGTGGKQETQYF.

Note on this clonotype: This may stem from a read error, because a much larger clone lies one nucleotide away. The chain combines TRBV24-1 with TRBJ2-5, with 12 bases lining up with TRBD1. J gave up 11 bases and V 6 bases, and 12 bases lay outside the gene matches. This CDR3 is 15 amino acids long. The germline gives CDR1 KGHDR, CDR2 SFDVKD. CDR3 in DNA: TGTGCCACCAGTCAGGGTGGGACAGGGGGCAATGAGCAGTACTTC. Residues: CATSQGGTGGNEQYF.

This clonotype was observed a few times. This sequence joins TRBV28 and TRBJ2-7, with D perhaps TRBD2 (6 bases). The J call is doubtful: the DNA matches TRBJ2-5 better. Per the germline V gene, CDR1 is MDHEN and CDR2 is SYDVKM. The CDR3 totals 12 residues. This chain's CDR3 is CASRGTPETQYF. In nucleotides, the CDR3 is TGTGCCAGCAGGGGGACTCCGGAGACCCAGTACTTC.

In its sample, this clonotype was seen a few times. Here the CDR3 reads CSAQTSGGVNEQFF. The CDR3 DNA follows: TGCAGTGCTCAGACTAGCGGGGGGGTCAATGAGCAGTTCTTC. V usage is TRBV20-1 and J usage is TRBJ2-1; 14 nucleotides align to TRBD2. The CDR3 loop spans 14 amino acids. The germline V gene has CDR1 DFQATT and CDR2 SNEGSKA (reference sequence). V lost 5 bases, J lost 6 bases, and 3 bases stayed unmatched.

This clonotype showed up just a few times. J is TRBJ2-3 and V is TRBV14, with TRBD2 matching over 14 bases. Germline CDR1 and CDR2: SGHDN and FVKESK. The J segment lost 7 bases and the V segment lost 6 bases, leaving 12 bases of the junction unmatched. This CDR3 is built from 17 residues. The CDR3, as DNA: TGTGCCAGCAGTCCAAGCTCTGGGACTAGCGGGAGTTATACGCAGTATTTT. Translated, it gives CASSPSSGTSGSYTQYF.

This clonotype showed up just a few times. This chain joins TRBV7-3 and TRBJ2-7; TRBD1 aligns across 8 bases. Trimming removed 5 bases from V and 3 bases from J; junction bases left unmatched: 3. CDR1 and CDR2 from the germline V gene are SGHTA and FQGTGA. This CDR3 has 13 residues. The CDR3 region is CASSQGQDYEQYF. In DNA, the CDR3 is TGTGCCAGCAGCCAGGGACAGGACTACGAGCAGTACTTC.

The chain joins TRBV3-1 to TRBJ2-7, with a tentative D call TRBD2 (5 bases). The CDR3 is made up of 15 amino acids. Germline V CDR1 and CDR2: LGHDT, YNNKEL (reference sequence). Trimming cost V 6 bases and J 0 bases, with 15 bases left between them. CDR3 sequence reads: CASRQLYSDSYEQYF. In DNA, the CDR3 is TGTGCCAGCAGACAATTGTATAGCGACTCCTACGAGCAGTACTTC.

The rearrangement links TRBV7-9 to TRBJ1-3; weak D call: TRBD1 (6 bases). CDR3 size: 13 residues. V lost 8 bases and J lost 3, with 11 bases in between. Germline lookup yields CDR1 SEHNR and CDR2 FQNEAQ (reference sequence). In nucleotides, the CDR3 is TGTGCCAGCGCGGCAGGGGTTGGAAACACCATATATTTT. It yields the protein CASAAGVGNTIYF.

The chain recombines TRBV12-3 or TRBV12-4 with TRBJ2-2; D ambiguous. V lost 4 bases to trimming and J lost 0 bases, with 9 bases between them. The CDR3 runs to 15 residues. The CDR3 region is CASSSSAANTGELFF. CDR3 bases: TGTGCCAGCAGTTCAAGCGCCGCGAACACCGGGGAGCTGTTTTTT.

V usage is TRBV3-1 and J usage is TRBJ2-3, with no clear D. V shed 0 bases and J shed 4 bases, with 11 bases lying between them. CDR1 is LGHDT and CDR2 is YNNKEL in the germline V gene (reference sequence). CDR3 length: 15 amino acids. The CDR3 is CASSQDGKVSDTQYF. CDR3 nucleotide sequence: TGTGCCAGCAGCCAAGATGGTAAAGTTTCAGATACGCAGTATTTT.

The rearrangement links TRBV20-1 to TRBJ2-6; unclear D gene. The CDR3 has 15 residues. Trimming took 6 bases from V and 0 from J, leaving 12 bases between them. CDR1 and CDR2 (germline): DFQATT, SNEGSKA (reference sequence). The CDR3 DNA reads as TGCAGTGCGGTCGCCATTGGCTCTGGGGCCAACGTCCTGACTTTC. This sequence encodes CSAVAIGSGANVLTF.

This clonotype was observed a handful of times. CDR3 sequence: CASSVGRGNYNEQFF. The CDR3 DNA reads TGTGCCAGCAGCGTAGGCAGGGGGAATTACAATGAGCAGTTCTTC. The J gene is TRBJ2-1, the V gene TRBV9; TRBD1 aligns across 7 bases. The CDR3 contains 15 residues. Germline CDR1 and CDR2: SGDLS and YYNGEE. With 0 bases clipped from V and 4 bases from J, the junction kept 4 bases outside the gene matches.

The rearrangement links TRBV11-1 to TRBJ1-1; no definite D call. Germline V gene sequence: CDR1 SGHAT, CDR2 FQDESV (reference sequence). The CDR3 runs to 14 residues. The germline V and J ends were trimmed by 5 bases and 3 bases, with 13 bases remaining between them. The CDR3 sequence is CASSLRGQDTEAFF. In DNA, the CDR3 is TGTGCCAGCAGCCTACGAGGGCAGGACACTGAAGCTTTCTTT.

The chain is built from TRBV20-1 and TRBJ2-7; D possibly corresponds to TRBD1 (5 bases). V was cut by 2 bases and J by 2 bases, with 7 bases left in between. This CDR3 comprises 12 residues. From germline, CDR1 is DFQATT and CDR2 SNEGSKA (reference sequence). In nucleotides, the CDR3 is TGCAGTGCTAGACTCAGGGCCTACGAGCAGTACTTC. Translating it yields CSARLRAYEQYF.

This clonotype was seen once. The V and J genes are TRBV12-3 or TRBV12-4 and TRBJ2-1; TRBD1 matches at 7 bases. The end of the DNA aligns better with TRBJ2-7, so the J call may be wrong. The CDR3 runs 16 residues. CDR3 residues: CASSFLTGTDYNEQYF. The CDR3 nucleotides are TGTGCCAGCAGTTTTCTCACCGGGACAGACTACAATGAGCAGTACTTC.

The sample holds many counts of this clonotype. V is TRBV24-1 and J is TRBJ2-1; TRBD1 might be the D (5 bases). Germline assignment: CDR1 KGHDR and CDR2 SFDVKD. V lost 1 base, J lost 2 bases, and 11 bases lay in between. This CDR3 region has 16 residues. The CDR3 bases are TGTGCCACCAGTGATTTTAGGGGCTATACCTACAATGAGCAGTTCTTC. Its translation is CATSDFRGYTYNEQFF.

This clonotype was observed once. The rearrangement joins TRBV4-3 to TRBJ1-4, with 8 bases identical to TRBD1. With 4 bases clipped from V and 5 bases from J, the junction kept 3 bases outside the gene matches. Looked up from germline, CDR1 is LGHNA and CDR2 is YSLEER. The CDR3 covers 14 residues. Written as DNA, the CDR3 is TGCGCCAGCAGCCGACGACAGGGGAATGAAAAACTGTTTTTT. This encodes CASSRRQGNEKLFF.

This clonotype was picked up a small number of times. V usage is TRBV5-4 and J usage is TRBJ2-5; possible D gene TRBD2, 7 bases. This CDR3 region has 14 residues. Trimming shortened V by 3 bases and J by 4 bases, and 13 bases separated the two germline ends. Germline values: CDR1 SGHNT, CDR2 YYREEE (reference sequence). Written as DNA, the CDR3 is TGTGCCAGCAGCTCGAGGGGGGGGCCAGAGACCCAGTACTTC. Amino acids: CASSSRGGPETQYF.

The V and J genes are TRBV5-6 and TRBJ2-7; weak D call: TRBD2 (5 bases). Germline V lookup: CDR1 SGHDT, CDR2 YYEEEE. V lost 0 bases and J 1 base, leaving 8 bases between the germline ends. The CDR3 spans 14 residues. CDR3: CASSLEGESYEQYF. DNA of the CDR3: TGTGCCAGCAGCTTGGAGGGAGAATCCTACGAGCAGTACTTC.

This clonotype came up a few times. The V gene is TRBV10-3, the J gene TRBJ2-1; the D gene is possibly TRBD2 (5 bases). Trimming pared 8 bases from V and 8 bases from J, leaving 19 bases between. This CDR3 spans 14 amino acids. The germline V gene has CDR1 ENHRY and CDR2 SYGVKD. The CDR3 here is CAIGLEGPRDEQFF. CDR3 coding DNA: TGTGCCATCGGATTAGAGGGCCCGCGTGATGAGCAGTTCTTC.

CDR3 bases: TGTGCCAGCAGGGAGCGGGCGGGGGTGGTTAACGAGCAGTTCTTC. It is translated as CASRERAGVVNEQFF. The rearrangement links TRBV21-1 to TRBJ2-1; TRBD2, the D gene given by the table, was not confirmed from the DNA. TRBV21-1 is given as a pseudogene. The CDR3 length is 15 residues.

About this clonotype itself: At one of its ends the junction is not consistent with the germline gene, which may arise from a read error. V usage is TRBV7-2 and J usage is TRBJ1-1; possibly TRBD1 for D (6 bases). There are 14 residues in the CDR3. Germline-derived CDR1 and CDR2 are SGHTA and FQGNSA. The CDR3 nucleotides read TGTGCCAGCACCTTAGGGGGGACTTACACTGAAGCTTTCTTT. This codes for CASTLGGTYTEAFF.

This chain uses TRBV29-1 with TRBJ2-7; weak D call: TRBD1 (5 bases). Germline assignment: CDR1 SQVTM and CDR2 ANQGSEA. The CDR3 loop spans 14 amino acids. V was trimmed by 3 bases and J by 7 bases, leaving 19 bases between them. The CDR3 nucleotides are TGCAGCGTTGAGCGGCCAGGGTCACTGAATGAGCAGTACTTC. It yields the protein CSVERPGSLNEQYF.